This entry describes one T cell receptor (beta chain). The method was immunoSEQ multiplex PCR; TCRdb's version includes in-frame clones alone and lacks a portion of them. Of around 130,000 clones in the sample, about 95% were seen once. These data are taken from a study of T cell changes during pregnancy in multiple sclerosis. The sequencing used peripheral blood, collected after pregnancy. The clonotype was recovered from a female donor with multiple sclerosis, enrolled in a pregnancy study.

CDR3 nucleotides: TGCGCCAGCAGCCGGGACAATGGCCTGGGCTACACCTTC. This translates into CASSRDNGLGYTF. The chain carries TRBV5-1 and TRBJ1-2; TRBD1 might be the D (6 bases). CDR3 size: 13 residues. Germline assignment: CDR1 SGHRS and CDR2 YFSETQ. The ends were cut back, 4 bases at V and 8 bases at J, with 15 bases in the middle.